This note documents a single TCR beta chain sequence. Its target is unknown. The PCR employed 60 Vbeta primers together with 13 Jbeta primers. The protocol was immunoSEQ multiplex PCR, while the TCRdb copy is restricted to in-frame clones and leaves out a portion. The sample carries 99,000 or so clones, under 80% recorded once. Each of the donors was a healthy bone marrow donor. The data are from a study of cytomegalovirus exposure and HLA in healthy donors. Findings of the study overall: The CMV antigen specificity of a few CMV-associated chains was confirmed through in vitro analysis. Associated with cytomegalovirus, according to the listing, were around 160 TCR beta chains.

V shed 6 bases, J shed 0 bases, and the junction held 3 bases outside the gene matches. This CDR3 comprises 14 residues. The germline gives CDR1 SGHRS, CDR2 YFSETQ. V gene TRBV5-1 combines with J gene TRBJ2-7, with 10 bases that match TRBD1. The sequenced sample consisted of PBMCs. The TCR comes from a woman in her forties in good health and CMV-seropositive. The CDR3 loop reads CASTRTGGSYEQYF. In nucleotides, the CDR3 is TGCGCCAGCACACGGACAGGGGGCTCCTACGAGCAGTACTTC.